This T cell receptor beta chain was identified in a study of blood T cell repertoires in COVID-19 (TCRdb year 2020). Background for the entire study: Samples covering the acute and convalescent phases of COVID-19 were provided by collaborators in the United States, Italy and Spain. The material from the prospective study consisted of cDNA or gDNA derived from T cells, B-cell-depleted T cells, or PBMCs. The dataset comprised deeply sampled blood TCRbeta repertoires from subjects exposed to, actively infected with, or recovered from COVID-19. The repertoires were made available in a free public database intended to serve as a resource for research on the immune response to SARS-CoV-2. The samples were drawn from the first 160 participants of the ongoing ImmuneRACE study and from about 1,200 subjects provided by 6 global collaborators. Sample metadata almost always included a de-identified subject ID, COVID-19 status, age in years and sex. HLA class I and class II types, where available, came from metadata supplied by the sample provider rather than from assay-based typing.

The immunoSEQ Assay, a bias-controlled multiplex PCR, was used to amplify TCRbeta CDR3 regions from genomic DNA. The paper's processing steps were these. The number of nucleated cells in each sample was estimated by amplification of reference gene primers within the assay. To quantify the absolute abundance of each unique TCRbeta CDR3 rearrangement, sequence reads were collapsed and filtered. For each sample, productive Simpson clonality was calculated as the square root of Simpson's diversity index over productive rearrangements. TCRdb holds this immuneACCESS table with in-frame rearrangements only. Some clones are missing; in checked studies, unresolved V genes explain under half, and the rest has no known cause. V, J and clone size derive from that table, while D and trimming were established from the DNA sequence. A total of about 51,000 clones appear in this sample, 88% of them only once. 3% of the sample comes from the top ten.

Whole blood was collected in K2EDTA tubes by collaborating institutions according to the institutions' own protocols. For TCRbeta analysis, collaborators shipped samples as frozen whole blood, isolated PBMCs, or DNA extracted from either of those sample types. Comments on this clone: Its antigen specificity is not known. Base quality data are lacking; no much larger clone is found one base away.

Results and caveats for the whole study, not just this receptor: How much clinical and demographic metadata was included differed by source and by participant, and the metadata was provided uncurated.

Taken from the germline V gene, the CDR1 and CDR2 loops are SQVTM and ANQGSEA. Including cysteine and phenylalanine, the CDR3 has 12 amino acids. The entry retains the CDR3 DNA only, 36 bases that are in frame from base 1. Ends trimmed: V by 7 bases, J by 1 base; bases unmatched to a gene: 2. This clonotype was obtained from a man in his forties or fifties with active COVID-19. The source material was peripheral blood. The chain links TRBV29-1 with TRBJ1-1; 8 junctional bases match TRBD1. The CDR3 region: CSAGTGNTEAFF. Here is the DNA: TGCAGCGCAGGGACAGGGAACACTGAAGCTTTCTTT.